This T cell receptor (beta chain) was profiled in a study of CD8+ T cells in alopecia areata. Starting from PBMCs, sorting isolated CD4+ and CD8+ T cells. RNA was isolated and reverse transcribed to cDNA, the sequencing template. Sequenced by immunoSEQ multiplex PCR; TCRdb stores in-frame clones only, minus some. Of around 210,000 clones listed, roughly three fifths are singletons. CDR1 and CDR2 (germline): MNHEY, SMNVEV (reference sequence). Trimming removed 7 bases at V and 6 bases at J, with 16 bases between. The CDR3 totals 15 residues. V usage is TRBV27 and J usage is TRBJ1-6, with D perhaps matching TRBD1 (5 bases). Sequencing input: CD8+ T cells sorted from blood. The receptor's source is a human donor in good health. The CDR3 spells CASTSFGASNSPLHF. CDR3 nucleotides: TGTGCCAGCACCTCCTTCGGGGCGAGTAATTCACCCCTCCACTTT.